This T cell receptor beta chain was captured by sequencing in a study of blood T cell repertoires in COVID-19. Study-wide context: The study drew acute and convalescent COVID-19 samples from the United States, Italy and Spain. PBMCs, B-cell-depleted T cells, or T cells provided the cDNA or gDNA that made up the material.

The repertoire was sequenced with immunoSEQ multiplex PCR; TCRdb's copy has only in-frame clones and lacks some. Of some 350,000 clones in the sample, around nine tenths were seen once. J lost 3 bases, V lost 5 bases, and 6 bases had no gene match. This CDR3 has 14 residues. Looked up from germline, CDR1 is MNHEY and CDR2 is SVGAGI. Specimen: peripheral blood. The chain couples TRBV6-5 to TRBJ1-2; 7 nucleotides match TRBD1. This clonotype was obtained from a woman aged 18-30 years who had recovered from COVID-19. The CDR3 spells CASSRDRGDYGYTF. The CDR3, as DNA: TGTGCCAGCAGTAGGGACAGAGGAGACTATGGCTACACCTTC.